What follows are 13 T cell receptor beta chains derived from one specimen sequenced in a study of cytomegalovirus exposure and HLA in healthy donors. PCR amplification relied on 60 Vbeta primers (plus 13 Jbeta primers). Clones were sequenced by immunoSEQ multiplex PCR, and TCRdb holds only the in-frame ones, with some missing. The sample yields fewer than 100,000 clones, over 60% seen once. Sequenced sample: PBMCs. The source is a man aged 55 to 70 in good health and CMV-seropositive.

The chain uses TRBV18 and TRBJ2-7; 8 bases agree with TRBD2. There are 15 residues in the CDR3. The J segment lost 1 base and the V segment lost 3 bases, leaving 5 bases of the junction unmatched. Looked up from germline, CDR1 is KGHSH and CDR2 is LQKENI. For the CDR3, the DNA is TGTGCCAGCTCACCCACGGGGGGGACGTCCTACGAGCAGTACTTC. This codes for CASSPTGGTSYEQYF.

This rearrangement joins TRBV14 to TRBJ2-7; TRBD2 aligns across 8 bases. Per germline, CDR1 SGHDN and CDR2 FVKESK. The CDR3 extends over 15 amino acids. Losses at the gene ends were 1 base for V and 2 bases for J; bases not matched to a gene: 4. CDR3 sequence: CASSQVSGAAYEQYF. The CDR3 coding sequence is TGTGCCAGCAGCCAAGTTAGCGGGGCAGCCTACGAGCAGTACTTC.

V gene TRBV6-5 combines with J gene TRBJ2-1; 9 bases agree with TRBD2. Germline values: CDR1 MNHEY, CDR2 SVGAGI. V shed 6 bases and J 1 base; nucleotides not matched to a gene: 1. The CDR3 covers 14 residues. The CDR3 nucleotides read TGTGCCAGCAGAGCGGGGGGATCCTACAATGAGCAGTTCTTC. Protein sequence: CASRAGGSYNEQFF.

Concerning this clone: One end of the junction fails to match germline, which may point to a read error. In DNA, the CDR3 is TGTTCCAGCAGCTTTCCAGCGCACGAGCAGTACTTC. The encoded protein is CSSSFPAHEQYF. This chain connects TRBV7-9 to TRBJ2-7, with no clear D. The V gene's germline CDR1 is SEHNR and CDR2 FQNEAQ (reference sequence). This CDR3 spans 12 amino acids.

The CDR3 DNA follows: TGTGCCAGCAGTCTTACAGGGGTTCGGTACTTC. Translation: CASSLTGVRYF. V and J are TRBV28 and TRBJ2-7, with 7 positions matching TRBD1. The CDR3 sequence is 11 residues long. The V gene's germline CDR1 is MDHEN and CDR2 SYDVKM. With V trimmed by 5 bases and J by 12 bases, 7 bases remained unmatched.

This chain links TRBV6-1 with TRBJ1-5; TRBD1 agrees at 7 bases. This CDR3 comprises 13 residues. CDR1 is MNHNS and CDR2 is SASEGT in the germline V gene. J gave up 6 bases and V 8 bases, and 7 bases lay outside the gene matches. The CDR3 DNA is TGTGCCAGCCGGGACAGTTCAGGTCAGCCCCAGCATTTT. It encodes CASRDSSGQPQHF.

The chain combines TRBV7-3 with TRBJ1-6, with 11 bases matching TRBD1. V gave up 5 bases and J gave up 7 bases; unmatched junction bases: 4. Germline V gene lookup returns CDR1 SGHTA and CDR2 FQGTGA. The CDR3 totals 15 residues. CDR3 DNA: TGTGCCAGCAGCCAGGGACAGGGGGGAAATTCACCCCTCCACTTT. This gives the protein CASSQGQGGNSPLHF.

This chain connects TRBV19 to TRBJ2-3; TRBD2 matches at 7 bases. CDR1 LNHDA and CDR2 SQIVND come from the germline V gene (reference sequence). This CDR3 has 16 amino acids. After removal of 2 bases from V and 6 bases from J, the junction contained 11 bases not matched to a gene. The CDR3 DNA sequence: TGTGCCAGTAGTATATTCGGACTAGATGTTTTGGATACGCAGTATTTT. Protein: CASSIFGLDVLDTQYF. Variable domain in full (rest from reference TRBV19 and TRBJ2-3): DGGITQSPKYLFRKEGQNVTLSCEQNLNHDAMYWYRQDPGQGLRLIYYSQIVNDFQKGDIAEGYSVSREKKESFPLTVTSAQKNPTAFYLCASSIFGLDVLDTQYFGPGTRLTVL.

The sample holds a few counts of this clone. J is TRBJ2-1 and V is TRBV19; 9 bases agree with TRBD2. The CDR3 has 16 residues. In germline, CDR1 is LNHDA, CDR2 SQIVND (reference sequence). Unmatched junction bases numbered 11, after V lost 1 base and J lost 10 bases. The chain's CDR3 is CASSIGGLAQRGEQFF. In nucleotides, the CDR3 is TGTGCCAGTAGTATAGGGGGACTAGCCCAGAGAGGGGAGCAGTTCTTC.

The chain joins TRBV12-5 to TRBJ1-5; 8 bases are a match to TRBD1. This CDR3 is built from 18 residues. CDR1 and CDR2 (germline): LGHNT, FRNRAP. V dropped 6 bases and J dropped 0; count of bases not matched to a gene: 13. In DNA form, the CDR3 reads TGTGCTAGTGGGTCGCCTCAGGGGGCGGGAACTAGCAATCAGCCCCAGCATTTT. It translates to CASGSPQGAGTSNQPQHF. Together with reference TRBV12-5 and TRBJ1-5, the CDR3 gives the full variable domain: DARVTQTPRHKVTEMGQEVTMRCQPILGHNTVFWYRQTMMQGLELLAYFRNRAPLDDSGMPKDRFSAEMPDATLATLKIQPSEPRDSAVYFCASGSPQGAGTSNQPQHFGDGTRLSIL.

V gene TRBV5-8 combines with J gene TRBJ1-5, with 7 bases that match TRBD1. The CDR3 is 15 amino acids. V was pared by 4 bases and J by 4 bases, with 8 bases of the junction left unmatched. The germline gives CDR1 SGHTS, CDR2 YDEGEE. The CDR3 is CASSVGSGQNQPQHF. In DNA, the CDR3 is TGTGCCAGCAGCGTGGGGTCGGGACAGAATCAGCCCCAGCATTTT. The entire variable domain, with the rest obtained from reference TRBV5-8 and TRBJ1-5, is as follows: EAGVTQSPTHLIKTRGQQATLRCSPISGHTSVYWYQQALGLGLQFLLWYDEGEERNRGNFPPRFSGRQFPNYSSELNVNALELEDSALYLCASSVGSGQNQPQHFGDGTRLSIL.

The CDR3 region has the DNA TGTGCCAGCGCGGGACAGCAAGAGACCCAGTACTTC. Encoded protein: CASAGQQETQYF. The chain is built from TRBV2 and TRBJ2-5; TRBD1 is a possible D gene (7 bases). The CDR3 has 12 amino acids. Germline V gene lookup returns CDR1 SNHLY and CDR2 FYNNEI. V was pared by 8 bases and J by 2 bases, with 9 bases between.

This chain joins TRBV15 and TRBJ2-7; tentatively, D is TRBD1 (6 bases). V shed 0 bases and J shed 0 bases, with 12 bases lying between them. The CDR3 is 16 amino acids. Germline V gene data show CDR1 as LNHNV and CDR2 as YYDKDF (reference sequence). The CDR3 DNA sequence: TGTGCCACCAGCAGAGATGGGCAGGGGAGCTCCTACGAGCAGTACTTC. Its protein product is CATSRDGQGSSYEQYF.